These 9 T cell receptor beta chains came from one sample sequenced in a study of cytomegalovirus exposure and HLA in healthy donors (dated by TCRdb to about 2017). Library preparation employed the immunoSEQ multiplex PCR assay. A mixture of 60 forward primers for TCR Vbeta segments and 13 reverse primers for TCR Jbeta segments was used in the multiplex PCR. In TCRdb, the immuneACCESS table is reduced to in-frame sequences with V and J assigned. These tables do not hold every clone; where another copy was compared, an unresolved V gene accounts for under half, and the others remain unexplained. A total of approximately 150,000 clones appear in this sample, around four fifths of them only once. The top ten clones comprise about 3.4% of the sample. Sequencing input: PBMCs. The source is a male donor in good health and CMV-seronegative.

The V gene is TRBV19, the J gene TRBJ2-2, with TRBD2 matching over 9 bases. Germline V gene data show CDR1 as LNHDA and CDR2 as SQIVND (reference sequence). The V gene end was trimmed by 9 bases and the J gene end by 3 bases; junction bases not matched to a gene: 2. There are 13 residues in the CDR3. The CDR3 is CASSGRYTGELFF. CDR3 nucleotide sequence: TGTGCCAGCAGCGGGAGGTACACCGGGGAGCTGTTTTTT.

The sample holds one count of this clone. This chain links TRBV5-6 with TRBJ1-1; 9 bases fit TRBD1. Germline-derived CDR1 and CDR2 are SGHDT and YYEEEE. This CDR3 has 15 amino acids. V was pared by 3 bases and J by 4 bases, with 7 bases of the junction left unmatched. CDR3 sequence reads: CASSYRDRDPTEAFF. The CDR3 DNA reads TGTGCCAGCAGCTACCGGGACAGGGACCCCACTGAAGCTTTCTTT.

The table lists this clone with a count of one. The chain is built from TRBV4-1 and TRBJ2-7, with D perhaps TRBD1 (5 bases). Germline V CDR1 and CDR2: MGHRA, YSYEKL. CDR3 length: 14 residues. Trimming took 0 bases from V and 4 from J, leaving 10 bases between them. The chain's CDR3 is CASSQDRTTYEQYF. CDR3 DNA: TGCGCCAGCAGCCAAGATAGGACAACTTACGAGCAGTACTTC.

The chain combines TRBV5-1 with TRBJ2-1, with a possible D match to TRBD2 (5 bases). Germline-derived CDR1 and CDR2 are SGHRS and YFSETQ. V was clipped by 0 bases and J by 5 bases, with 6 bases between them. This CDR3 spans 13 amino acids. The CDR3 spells CASSLGGDNEQFF. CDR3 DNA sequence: TGCGCCAGCAGCTTGGGGGGAGACAATGAGCAGTTCTTC.

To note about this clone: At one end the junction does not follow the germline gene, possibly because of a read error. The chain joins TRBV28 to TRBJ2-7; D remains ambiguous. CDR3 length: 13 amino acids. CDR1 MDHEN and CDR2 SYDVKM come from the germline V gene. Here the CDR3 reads CASSLERSQRPDF. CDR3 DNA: TGTGCCAGCAGTTTAGAACGGTCCCAGCGCCCAGACTTC.

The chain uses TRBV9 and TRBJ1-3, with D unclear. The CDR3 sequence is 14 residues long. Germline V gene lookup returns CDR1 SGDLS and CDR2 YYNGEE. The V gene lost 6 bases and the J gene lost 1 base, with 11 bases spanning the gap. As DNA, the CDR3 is TGTGCCAGCACCCATGGGCAGTCTGGAAACACCATATATTTT. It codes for CASTHGQSGNTIYF.

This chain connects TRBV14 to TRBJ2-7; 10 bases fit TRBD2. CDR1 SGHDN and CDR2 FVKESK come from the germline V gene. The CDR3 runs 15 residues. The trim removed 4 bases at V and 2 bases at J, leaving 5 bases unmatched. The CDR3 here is CASSPGTSEAYEQYF. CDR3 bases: TGTGCCAGCAGCCCCGGGACTAGCGAGGCCTACGAGCAGTACTTC.

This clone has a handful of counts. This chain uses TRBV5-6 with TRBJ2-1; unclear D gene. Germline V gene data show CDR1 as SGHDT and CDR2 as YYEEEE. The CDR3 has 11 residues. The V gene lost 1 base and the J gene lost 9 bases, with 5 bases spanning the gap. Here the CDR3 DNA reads TGTGCCAGCAGCTTGTCCGGTGAGCAGTTCTTC. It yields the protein CASSLSGEQFF.

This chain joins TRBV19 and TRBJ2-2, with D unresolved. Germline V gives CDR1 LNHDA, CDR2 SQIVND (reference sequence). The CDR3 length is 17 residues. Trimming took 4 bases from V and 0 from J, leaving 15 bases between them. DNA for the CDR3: TGTGCCAGTAGTACCAACCTACAGATCTCGAACACCGGGGAGCTGTTTTTT. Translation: CASSTNLQISNTGELFF.